These T cell receptor beta chains were read from a single sample in a study of esophageal squamous cell carcinoma under preoperative chemotherapy. One entry per CDR3 protein, called by TCRdb with MiXCR from the PCR reads. The data show almost 9,500 distinct CDR3 sequences, about 45% seen once. The sample here was taken from a patient given preoperative chemotherapy. These receptor sequences come from a human donor with esophageal squamous cell carcinoma. The donor label of this sample is uncertain. Both conserved end residues are part of each CDR3. Each record gives: J gene, D gene, clone size, V gene, CDR3 protein, CDR3 DNA. A D gene is named only where the DNA matches it firmly. Clone sizes are given selectively: once, few, many, or a class where the clone is expanded.

J: TRBJ1-2
D: NA
size: medium-sized
V: TRBV12-3/TRBV12-4
CDR3: CASRSDGPWDYGYTF
DNA: TGTGCCAGCAGGTCGGACGGCCCGTGGGACTATGGCTACACCTTC

J: TRBJ1-4
D: TRBD1
size: many
V: TRBV10-1
CDR3: CASSESQGATNEKLFF
DNA: TGCGCCAGCAGTGAGTCACAGGGGGCAACTAATGAAAAACTGTTTTTT

J: TRBJ2-1
D: NA
size: once
V: TRBV6-1
CDR3: CASRVDRSVSNEQFF
DNA: TGTGCCAGCAGGGTGGACAGATCTGTTTCAAATGAGCAGTTCTTC

J: TRBJ2-1
D: TRBD2
size: many
V: TRBV6-5
CDR3: CASSSSGREGTQFF
DNA: TGTGCCAGCAGTTCTAGCGGGAGAGAGGGGACCCAGTTCTTC

J: TRBJ2-3
D: NA
size: NA
V: TRBV6-5
CDR3: CASSYSRSTDKQYF
DNA: TGTGCCAGCAGTTACTCTAGGAGCACAGATAAGCAGTATTTT

J: TRBJ2-1
D: NA
size: NA
V: TRBV18
CDR3: CASSPPGLSYNEQFF
DNA: TGTGCCAGCTCACCCCCGGGACTCAGCTACAATGAGCAGTTCTTC

J: TRBJ2-3
D: NA
size: NA
V: TRBV7-8
CDR3: CATGLAAKDTQYF
DNA: TGTGCCACCGGCCTGGCTGCCAAGGATACGCAGTATTTT

J: TRBJ2-1
D: TRBD1
size: large
V: TRBV12-3/TRBV12-4
CDR3: CASRGQGAGYEQFF
DNA: TGTGCCAGCAGGGGACAGGGGGCCGGGTACGAGCAGTTCTTC

J: TRBJ2-7
D: NA
size: NA
V: TRBV20-1
CDR3: CSARSQVAGNYEQYF
DNA: TGCAGTGCTAGATCCCAAGTGGCAGGAAACTACGAGCAGTACTTC

J: TRBJ2-3
D: NA
size: NA
V: TRBV10-3
CDR3: CAGGRGGSDTDTQYF
DNA: TGTGCCGGGGGACGTGGGGGGAGTGACACAGATACGCAGTATTTC

J: TRBJ2-1
D: NA
size: NA
V: TRBV20-1
CDR3: CSASRGGEEQFF
DNA: TGCAGTGCTAGTAGGGGGGGGGAGGAGCAGTTCTTC

J: TRBJ2-3
D: TRBD2
size: once
V: TRBV12-3/TRBV12-4
CDR3: CASSLSGATTDMQYF
DNA: TGTGCCAGCAGTCTGAGCGGGGCCACCACAGACATGCAGTATTTC

J: TRBJ2-3
D: NA
size: NA
V: TRBV6-1
CDR3: CASSLFYTDTQYF
DNA: TGTGCCAGCAGTCTATTTTACACAGATACGCAGTATTTT

J: TRBJ2-3
D: NA
size: NA
V: TRBV7-6
CDR3: CASSLVAPLSTDTQYF
DNA: TGTGCCAGCAGCTTAGTTGCCCCGCTTAGCACAGATACGCAGTATTTT

J: TRBJ2-2
D: TRBD2
size: NA
V: TRBV7-2
CDR3: CASSFSGSVTGELFF
DNA: TGTGCCAGCAGCTTTAGCGGGAGTGTGACCGGGGAGCTGTTTTTT

J: TRBJ2-5
D: NA
size: NA
V: TRBV6-1
CDR3: CASSEGGGGCAKKTQYF
DNA: TGTGCCAGCAGTGAGGGGGGGGGGGGCTGTGCCAAAAAGACCCAGTACTTC

J: TRBJ1-2
D: NA
size: medium-sized
V: TRBV6-1
CDR3: CASSPQFNYGYTF
DNA: TGTGCCAGCAGTCCTCAATTTAACTATGGCTACACCTTC

J: TRBJ2-2
D: TRBD2
size: NA
V: TRBV20-1
CDR3: CSARESGRGGSGELFF
DNA: TGCAGTGCTAGAGAGTCGGGCCGGGGGGGGAGCGGGGAGCTGTTTTTT

J: TRBJ1-1
D: TRBD1
size: medium-sized
V: TRBV5-1
CDR3: CASSAGQGATEAFF
DNA: TGCGCCAGCAGCGCTGGACAGGGGGCGACTGAAGCTTTCTTT

J: TRBJ2-7
D: NA
size: NA
V: TRBV6-1
CDR3: CASLRTGGADTDTQYF
DNA: TGTGCCAGCCTGAGGACTGGGGGAGCTGACACAGATACGCAGTACTTC

J: TRBJ2-1
D: NA
size: NA
V: TRBV6-1
CDR3: CASSQAVSRDKQYF
DNA: TGTGCGAGCAGCCAGGCTGTGAGCAGAGATAAGCAGTACTTT

J: TRBJ2-2
D: NA
size: NA
V: TRBV12-3/TRBV12-4
CDR3: CASSMLAASTGELYF
DNA: TGTGCCAGCAGTATGCTGGCGGCGAGCACCGGGGAGCTGTATTTT

J: TRBJ2-7
D: TRBD1
size: NA
V: TRBV6-1
CDR3: CASREPGQGVEQYF
DNA: TGTGCCAGCAGGGAACCGGGACAGGGAGTCGAGCAGTACTTC

J: TRBJ2-4
D: NA
size: NA
V: TRBV6-2/TRBV6-3
CDR3: CASRLLSRDQDIQYF
DNA: TGTGCTAGCAGGCTCCTAAGCCGTGACCAAGACATTCAGTACTTC

J: TRBJ2-3
D: TRBD2
size: NA
V: TRBV10-3
CDR3: CAGGEGVRGQETQYF
DNA: TGTGCCGGGGGGGAAGGGGTGAGGGGCCAAGAGACGCAGTATTTC

J: TRBJ1-1
D: NA
size: medium-sized
V: TRBV7-2
CDR3: CASSFGMNTEAFF
DNA: TGTGCCAGCAGCTTCGGTATGAACACTGAAGCTTTCTTT

J: TRBJ2-3
D: TRBD1
size: medium-sized
V: TRBV6-6
CDR3: CASSYSQGALRF
DNA: TGTGCCAGCAGTTACTCTCAGGGGGCGCTGAGATTT

J: TRBJ2-1
D: TRBD2
size: many
V: TRBV4-1
CDR3: CASSHLAGEEQFF
DNA: TGCGCCAGCAGCCACCTAGCGGGAGAGGAGCAGTTCTTC

J: TRBJ2-5
D: NA
size: NA
V: TRBV10-3
CDR3: CAGGYGGSAQETQYF
DNA: TGTGCCGGGGGGTACGGGGGCAGTGCCCAAGAGACGCAGTATTTC

J: TRBJ2-3
D: NA
size: NA
V: TRBV6-1
CDR3: CARGLPFTDTQYF
DNA: TGTGCCAGGGGGCTCCCTTTCACAGACACTCAGTATTTT

J: TRBJ2-2
D: NA
size: few
V: TRBV25-1
CDR3: CASSALTGELFF
DNA: TGTGCCAGCAGTGCCCTGACCGGGGAGCTGTTTTTT

J: TRBJ1-2
D: NA
size: many
V: TRBV6-5
CDR3: CASSYKGAGYTF
DNA: TGTGCCAGCAGTTACAAAGGAGCTGGCTACACCTTC

J: TRBJ1-4
D: NA
size: medium-sized
V: TRBV6-1
CDR3: CASSPTGPNEKLFF
DNA: TGTGCCAGCAGTCCGACAGGTCCAAATGAAAAACTGTTTTTT

J: TRBJ1-5
D: TRBD1
size: NA
V: TRBV12-3/TRBV12-4
CDR3: CASTINGQGNQPQHF
DNA: TGTGCCAGCACCATAAATGGACAGGGGAATCAGCCCCAGCATTTT

J: TRBJ2-1
D: NA
size: medium-sized
V: TRBV6-6
CDR3: CASSYGPRVNEQFF
DNA: TGTGCCAGCAGCTACGGACCCCGGGTTAATGAGCAGTTCTTC

J: TRBJ2-7
D: TRBD2
size: many
V: TRBV7-2
CDR3: CASSLDPSGYEQYF
DNA: TGTGCCAGCAGCTTAGATCCTAGCGGCTACGAGCAGTACTTC

J: TRBJ2-6
D: NA
size: NA
V: TRBV10-2
CDR3: CASSYDRSGANVLTF
DNA: TGCGCCAGCAGTTACGACAGATCTGGGGCCAACGTCCTGACTTTC

J: TRBJ2-3
D: NA
size: NA
V: TRBV7-2
CDR3: CASSAARGTDTQYF
DNA: TGTGCCAGCAGCGCCGCTAGGGGCACAGATACGCAGTATTTT

J: TRBJ2-2
D: NA
size: NA
V: TRBV4-1
CDR3: CASSQVVLNTDKLFF
DNA: TGCGCCAGCAGCCAAGTGGTTCTGAACACCGATAAGCTGTTTTTT

J: TRBJ1-1
D: TRBD1
size: medium-sized
V: TRBV6-5
CDR3: CASSLDRGRGLGAFF
DNA: TGTGCCAGCAGTCTCGACAGGGGGCGAGGTTTGGGAGCTTTCTTT

J: TRBJ2-7
D: TRBD2
size: large
V: TRBV7-2
CDR3: CASSLVSLAGSSYEQYF
DNA: TGTGCCAGCAGCTTAGTCTCTCTAGCGGGAAGCTCCTACGAGCAGTACTTC

J: TRBJ2-3
D: TRBD2
size: NA
V: TRBV6-1
CDR3: CASRQFERGANNTQYF
DNA: TGTGCCAGCAGACAGTTCGAGCGGGGTGCCAACAATACGCAGTATTTT

J: TRBJ2-7
D: NA
size: once
V: TRBV7-6
CDR3: CASSLALGYRPYEQYF
DNA: TGTGCCAGCAGCTTAGCGCTGGGCTATAGGCCCTACGAGCAGTACTTC

J: TRBJ2-5
D: NA
size: NA
V: TRBV27
CDR3: CASSLSYGSEQYF
DNA: TGTGCCAGCAGTTTGAGCTACGGCAGTGAGCAGTACTTC

J: TRBJ2-1
D: NA
size: many
V: TRBV11-3
CDR3: CASSLAPPRNEQFF
DNA: TGTGCCAGCAGCTTAGCCCCTCCGAGGAATGAGCAGTTCTTC

J: TRBJ2-1
D: NA
size: medium-sized
V: TRBV6-1
CDR3: CASSLGGGGHEQFF
DNA: TGTGCCAGCAGTCTCGGGGGCGGGGGACACGAGCAGTTCTTC

J: TRBJ2-5
D: NA
size: NA
V: TRBV11-3
CDR3: CASSLGTVQETQYF
DNA: TGTGCCAGCAGCTTAGGGACGGTCCAAGAGACCCAGTACTTC

J: TRBJ2-3
D: NA
size: NA
V: TRBV27
CDR3: CASSHRYTDTQYF
DNA: TGTGCCAGCAGTCACCGATACACAGATACGCAGTATTTT

J: TRBJ2-2
D: TRBD2
size: NA
V: TRBV11-3
CDR3: CASSLLAGVSNELFF
DNA: TGTGCCAGCAGCTTACTAGCGGGAGTAAGCAATGAGCTGTTTTTT

J: TRBJ1-1
D: NA
size: NA
V: TRBV7-8
CDR3: CASSSRFSGPEAFF
DNA: TGTGCCAGCAGCTCCAGGTTTTCGGGGCCTGAAGCTTTCTTT

J: TRBJ1-5
D: NA
size: NA
V: TRBV19
CDR3: CASSDPSSNQPQHF
DNA: TGTGCCAGTAGTGACCCGAGTAGCAATCAGCCCCAGCATTTT

J: TRBJ2-2
D: NA
size: many
V: TRBV7-3
CDR3: CASSWMGRGNTGELFF
DNA: TGTGCCAGCAGCTGGATGGGCAGGGGTAACACCGGGGAGCTGTTTTTT

J: TRBJ2-2
D: NA
size: once
V: TRBV6-1
CDR3: CASTRGANTGEQFF
DNA: TGTGCCAGCACCAGGGGGGCCAACACCGGGGAGCAGTTTTTT

J: TRBJ1-1
D: NA
size: many
V: TRBV18
CDR3: CASSWQGRNTEAFF
DNA: TGTGCCAGCTCATGGCAGGGAAGAAACACTGAAGCTTTCTTT

J: TRBJ2-3
D: NA
size: medium-sized
V: TRBV6-4
CDR3: CASSAGDTDTQYF
DNA: TGTGCCAGCAGTGCGGGAGACACAGATACGCAGTATTTT

J: TRBJ2-5
D: TRBD2
size: few
V: TRBV9
CDR3: CAGSGGRDPDTQYF
DNA: TGTGCGGGCAGCGGGGGCCGTGACCCAGATACGCAGTACTTC

J: TRBJ2-5
D: TRBD2
size: NA
V: TRBV6-1
CDR3: CASAGFGGRGEDTQYF
DNA: TGTGCCAGCGCCGGTTTTGGGGGACGGGGGGAAGATACGCAGTATTTC

J: TRBJ2-5
D: NA
size: few
V: TRBV4-1
CDR3: CASSRSTGRNEQYF
DNA: TGCGCCAGCAGCCGATCGACAGGCCGGAATGAGCAGTACTTC

J: TRBJ1-4
D: NA
size: NA
V: TRBV19
CDR3: CASMTGGSNEKLFF
DNA: TGTGCCAGTATGACGGGGGGGTCCAATGAAAAACTGTTTTTT

J: TRBJ2-1
D: NA
size: NA
V: TRBV6-2/TRBV6-3
CDR3: CASSKVPRSPYNEQFF
DNA: TGTGCCAGCAGTAAGGTGCCGCGCAGCCCTTACAATGAGCAGTTCTTC